This T cell receptor (beta chain) emerged from a study of blood T cells in healthy people across ages. General observations from the study: Expanded clonotype shifts may have been confounded, as the donors had an unknown CMV status. Both naive CD4+ cell counts and diversity were greater in long-lived donors than in aged donors. Diversity of TCR beta per million T cells declined in a roughly linear way with age.

Every participating donor contributed approximately 10 milliliters of peripheral blood through a draw. This clonotype was seen many times. Its antigen is unknown. A second PCR, run for about 6 to 11 cycles, used a sample-barcoded 5' primer plus a J-beta primer mix. Each CDR3 protein gets one entry after TCRdb re-called the 5' RACE reads with MiXCR. This repertoire shows about 640,000 distinct CDR3 sequences, less than 35% found once; its top ten account for approximately 14%. Trimming took off 8 bases at V and 5 bases at J, with 12 bases between the two ends. There are 11 residues in the CDR3. The germline gives CDR1 SQVTM, CDR2 ANQGSEA.

The source is a woman over 75 in good health. The chain carries TRBV29-1 and TRBJ2-5; D may correspond to TRBD1 or TRBD2 (5 bases each). The sequenced sample was blood. In nucleotides, the CDR3 is TGCAGCTCACGACGGGGCGAGACCCAGTACTTC. It specifies CSSRRGETQYF.